The clone carrying this T cell receptor (beta chain) has just a few counts. From the PCR reads, TCRdb called clonotypes with MiXCR, one entry per CDR3 protein. Here the sample spans under 600,000 distinct CDR3 sequences, roughly 26% being singletons. The data belong to a study of molecular identifiers for immune sequencing clone quantification. This TCR was sampled from a human donor in good health. Some libraries in this study had Jurkat cell RNA spiked in. Sequenced: naive CD8+ T cells from blood, with Jurkat cell RNA spiked in. Subset defined: FACS-sorted CD8+CD4-CCR7+CD45RA+ naive T cells.

The CDR3 DNA reads TGTGCCAGCAGTGGGAGCGGGGTAGATCAGCCCCAGCATTTT. Its protein product is CASSGSGVDQPQHF. J is TRBJ1-5 and V is TRBV27; D gene unclear. CDR3 length: 14 residues. V shed 5 bases and J shed 5 bases, with 13 bases lying between them. The germline CDR1 and CDR2 sequences are MNHEY and SMNVEV (reference sequence).